This TCR beta chain was recorded in a study of blood T cell repertoires in COVID-19. At the level of the study: Samples came from the United States, Italy and Spain, spanning acute and convalescent COVID-19. The analysed material was cDNA or gDNA that came from T cells, B-cell-depleted T cells, or PBMCs.

CDR1 and CDR2 from the germline V gene are KGHDR and SFDVKD. The CDR3 consists of 14 residues. Trimming cost V 5 bases and J 5 bases, with 11 bases left between them. Study processing details: Amplification with reference gene primers provided the estimates of nucleated cell counts. Some clones are missing from TCRdb's copy, which holds only in-frame ones; the method was immunoSEQ multiplex PCR. For V, J and clone size, that table is used; D and trimming come from the DNA. The data contain approximately 120,000 clones, approximately 71% of them seen just once; the ten biggest clones take up about 2.2%. Ten or more counts support this clone.

The chain carries TRBV24-1 and TRBJ2-2; the D gene is possibly TRBD1 (6 bases). The sequence came from a woman between 65 and 79 years old with acute or convalescent COVID-19. Sequencing used peripheral blood. CDR3 nucleotide sequence: TGTGCCACCAGTGGACTCCAGGGGACCGGGGAGCTGTTTTTT. Translating gives CATSGLQGTGELFF.